Listed below are T cell receptor beta chains from one sample, sequenced in a study of OX40 agonist ivuxolimab in advanced cancers. Sequenced by immunoSEQ multiplex PCR; TCRdb stores in-frame clones only, minus some. The repertoire consists of 70,000 to 90,000 clones, with about 86% occurring once and the leading ten covering approximately 8%. Sequenced here: CD4+ or CD8+ T cells sorted from blood, sampled in a trial of the OX40 agonist ivuxolimab. These receptors came from an adult with an advanced solid tumor such as melanoma, head and neck, liver or kidney cancer. Both conserved end residues are part of each CDR3. D genes are given only for firm matches. Clone size is not always given. Where it is, it says once, few, many or a class for expanded clones.

d_call	clone_size	v_call	j_call	cdr3_aa	cdr3_nt
.	.	TRBV5-1	TRBJ2-5	CASSLSSARETQYF	TGCGCCAGCAGCTTATCTTCGGCTCGGGAGACCCAGTACTTC
.	.	TRBV19	TRBJ1-1	CASSMSPLLTEAFF	TGTGCCAGTAGTATGTCGCCGCTTCTCACTGAAGCTTTCTTT
TRBD2	.	TRBV7-8	TRBJ2-2	CASSSRGGGTTGELFF	TGTGCCAGCAGCTCCCGCGGCGGGGGGACCACCGGGGAGCTGTTTTTT
.	.	TRBV30	TRBJ1-5	CAWSPRGREWQPQHF	TGTGCCTGGAGTCCGCGGGGAAGGGAGTGGCAGCCCCAGCATTTT
TRBD1	.	TRBV7-2	TRBJ1-1	CASSLQGANTEAFF	TGTGCCAGCAGCTTACAGGGGGCGAACACTGAAGCTTTCTTT
TRBD1	few	TRBV2	TRBJ1-6	CASSGQGNNSPLHF	TGTGCCAGCAGTGGACAGGGAAATAATTCACCCCTCCACTTT
.	.	TRBV5-4	TRBJ1-5	CASSLVPLFPPLSNQPQHF	TGTGCCAGCAGCTTGGTTCCCTTATTTCCCCCCTTGAGCAATCAGCCCCAGCATTTT
.	.	TRBV2	TRBJ2-2	CASSETFGGTGELFF	TGTGCCAGCAGTGAAACCTTCGGGGGCACCGGGGAGCTGTTTTTT
TRBD2	few	TRBV9	TRBJ2-4	CASSVDGLAGAGAKNIQYF	TGTGCCAGCAGCGTAGATGGACTAGCGGGGGCCGGGGCCAAAAACATTCAGTACTTC
.	.	TRBV5-1	TRBJ1-3	CASSPALSSGNTIYF	TGCGCCAGCAGCCCGGCCCTTTCCTCTGGAAACACCATATATTTT
.	.	TRBV2	TRBJ2-3	CASTADTDTQYF	TGTGCCAGCACCGCGGACACAGATACGCAGTATTTT
.	.	TRBV6-1	TRBJ1-2	CASSGIQGNGYTF	TGTGCCAGCAGTGGCATACAGGGAAACGGCTACACCTTC
TRBD2	.	TRBV29-1	TRBJ2-1	CSVELAGIGAEQFF	TGCAGCGTTGAACTAGCGGGGATAGGCGCTGAGCAGTTCTTC
TRBD1	.	TRBV7-2	TRBJ2-4	CASSFNRGIAKNIQYF	TGTGCCAGCAGCTTTAACAGGGGAATAGCCAAAAACATTCAGTACTTC
.	.	TRBV5-5	TRBJ2-7	CASSLEGYEQYF	TGTGCCAGCAGCTTGGAAGGGTACGAGCAGTACTTC
.	.	TRBV5-1	TRBJ2-6	CASSPGDLSGANVLTF	TGCGCCAGCAGCCCGGGTGACCTCTCTGGGGCCAACGTCCTGACTTTC
.	.	TRBV5-5	TRBJ1-6	CASSGVGERSPLHF	TGTGCCAGCAGCGGGGTCGGGGAGCGTTCACCCCTCCACTTT
TRBD1	.	TRBV7-9	TRBJ2-7	CASSPLGQGVNEQYF	TGTGCCAGCAGCCCTCTGGGACAGGGGGTTAACGAGCAGTACTTC